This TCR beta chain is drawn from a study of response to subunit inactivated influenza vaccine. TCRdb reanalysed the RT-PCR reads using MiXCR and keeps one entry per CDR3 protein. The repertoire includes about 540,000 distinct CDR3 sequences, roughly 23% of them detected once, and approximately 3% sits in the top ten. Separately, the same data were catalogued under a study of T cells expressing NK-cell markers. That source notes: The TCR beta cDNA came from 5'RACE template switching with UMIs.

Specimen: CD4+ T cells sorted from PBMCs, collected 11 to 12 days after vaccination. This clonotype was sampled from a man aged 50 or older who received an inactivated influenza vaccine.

CDR3 amino acids: CASSRKADSEETQYF. CDR3 sequence (DNA): TGTGCCAGTAGTAGGAAAGCGGACAGCGAAGAGACCCAGTACTTC. This rearrangement joins TRBV19 to TRBJ2-5, with a weak D call TRBD1 (6 bases). This CDR3 has 15 residues. The V gene lost 4 bases and the J gene lost 3 bases, with 15 bases spanning the gap. From germline, CDR1 is LNHDA and CDR2 SQIVND (reference sequence).